These 15 T cell receptor beta chains share one sample of origin, sequenced in a study of CD8 T cells in ankylosing spondylitis. TCRdb redid the calling of the 5' RACE reads with MiXCR, one entry per CDR3 protein. The repertoire holds about 400,000 distinct CDR3 sequences, approximately 22% seen once, with less than 15% in the top ten. What was sequenced was blood, either unsorted or a sorted T cell fraction (not recorded which). Source of these receptors: a male donor with ankylosing spondylitis or in good health (not recorded which).

V is TRBV7-3 and J is TRBJ2-1; 10 nucleotides align to TRBD2. Germline V gives CDR1 SGHTA, CDR2 FQGTGA. The CDR3 consists of 15 residues. Germline trimming cut 6 bases from V and 5 bases from J; bases unmatched to any gene: 7. As DNA, the CDR3 is TGTGCCAGCAGACTAGGGACTAGCGCTCACAATGAGCAGTTCTTC. This sequence encodes CASRLGTSAHNEQFF. Variable domain in full (rest from reference TRBV7-3 and TRBJ2-1): GAGVSQTPSNKVTEKGKYVELRCDPISGHTALYWYRQSLGQGPEFLIYFQGTGAADDSGLPNDRFFAVRPEGSVSTLKIQRTERGDSAVYLCASRLGTSAHNEQFFGPGTRLTVL.

The chain couples TRBV20-1 to TRBJ2-4; no reliable D call. Germline V gene lookup returns CDR1 DFQATT and CDR2 SNEGSKA (reference sequence). Trimming took off 2 bases at V and 8 bases at J, with 13 bases between the two ends. The CDR3 contains 13 residues. CDR3 DNA: TGCAGTGCTAGACTGATTTCCAACGACATTCAGTACTTC. Its protein is CSARLISNDIQYF.

The J gene is TRBJ2-3, the V gene TRBV6-1; D might be TRBD1 (6 bases). The CDR3 consists of 15 residues. Germline-derived CDR1 and CDR2 are MNHNS and SASEGT. Trimming took 5 bases from V and 3 from J, leaving 15 bases between them. The chain's CDR3 is CASSPLYGTTDTQYF. CDR3 coding DNA: TGTGCCAGCAGTCCCCTCTACGGGACAACAGATACGCAGTATTTT.

This clonotype has only a few counts. One end of the junction is discordant with germline, which a read error may explain. This chain uses TRBV2 with TRBJ2-3; the match to TRBD2 covers 7 bases. CDR3 length: 14 amino acids. Germline lookup yields CDR1 SNHLY and CDR2 FYNNEI. CDR3 loop: CASSEAWGGDTQYF. The CDR3 DNA is TGTGCCAGCAGCGAAGCATGGGGAGGGGATACGCAGTATTTT.

This clonotype was observed a handful of times. The genes are TRBV5-6 and TRBJ2-1; D uncertain. With 4 bases removed from V and 5 bases from J, the gap between germline ends came to 10 bases. Germline lookup yields CDR1 SGHDT and CDR2 YYEEEE. The CDR3 consists of 13 residues. CDR3 loop: CASSRPMDNEQFF. CDR3 DNA: TGTGCCAGCAGCCGCCCAATGGACAATGAGCAGTTCTTC.

The rearrangement links TRBV30 to TRBJ2-7; D is unresolved. The CDR3 is 13 residues long. The germline V gene has CDR1 GTSNPN and CDR2 SVGIG (reference sequence). V dropped 0 bases and J dropped 0 bases, with 6 bases sitting between them. The CDR3 DNA reads as TGTGCCTGGAGTGTACTCAACTCCTACGAGCAGTACTTC. Its translation: CAWSVLNSYEQYF.

This clonotype was seen a few times. The chain uses TRBV29-1 and TRBJ2-3; no definite D call. The CDR3 length is 18 residues. Trimming shortened V by 0 bases and J by 1 base, and 20 bases separated the two germline ends. Per germline, CDR1 SQVTM and CDR2 ANQGSEA. The CDR3 sequence is CSVEDYSSSGERTDTQYF. For the CDR3, the DNA is TGCAGCGTTGAAGATTATAGTTCATCCGGAGAGCGCACAGATACGCAGTATTTT.

The rearrangement joins TRBV5-5 to TRBJ2-5, with 7 bases aligning to TRBD2. Losses at the gene ends were 3 bases for V and 6 bases for J; bases not matched to a gene: 5. The CDR3 contains 13 residues. CDR1 is SGHKS, CDR2 YYEKEE, per germline (reference sequence). CDR3 coding DNA: TGTGCCAGCAGCTGGGGCGGGGGTAAGACCCAGTACTTC. This sequence encodes CASSWGGGKTQYF.

This clonotype was observed a few times. This chain links TRBV3-1 with TRBJ2-1; D gene uncertain. This CDR3 comprises 14 residues. Trimming removed 2 bases at V and 1 base at J, with 6 bases between. Germline V gene lookup returns CDR1 LGHDT and CDR2 YNNKEL (reference sequence). The CDR3 reads CASSQPDSYNEQFF. CDR3 bases: TGTGCCAGCAGCCAACCGGATTCCTACAATGAGCAGTTCTTC.

The rearrangement links TRBV4-1 to TRBJ2-7; TRBD2 is a possible D gene (7 bases). The V end lost 3 bases, the J end lost 5 bases, and 20 bases lay between the germline ends. The CDR3 totals 16 residues. Germline-derived CDR1 and CDR2 are MGHRA and YSYEKL. The CDR3 here is CASSQAGGLARNEQYF. The CDR3 DNA sequence: TGCGCCAGCAGCCAGGCCGGGGGGCTGGCTAGGAACGAGCAGTACTTC.

This clonotype has a handful of counts. This sequence joins TRBV10-2 and TRBJ2-2; 12 bases match TRBD2. CDR1 and CDR2 (germline): WSHSY, SAAADI. Trimming at V came to 6 bases and at J to 7 bases, leaving 6 bases not matched to a gene. The CDR3 runs to 15 residues. CDR3 protein: CASSWTSGDGGELFF. Here the CDR3 DNA reads TGCGCCAGCAGCTGGACTAGCGGGGACGGCGGGGAGCTGTTTTTT.

The chain links TRBV20-1 to TRBJ1-1; 7 positions match TRBD1. CDR1 and CDR2 (germline): DFQATT, SNEGSKA (reference sequence). The trim removed 0 bases at V and 6 bases at J, leaving 7 bases unmatched. The CDR3 consists of 14 residues. In DNA, the CDR3 is TGCAGTGCTAGAGATTACAGGGGACTCGCTGAAGCTTTCTTT. This gives the protein CSARDYRGLAEAFF.

The chain employs TRBV2 and TRBJ2-3; 8 bases agree with TRBD2. The V and J ends lost 1 base and 1 base, in that order; junction bases with no gene match: 10. Looked up from germline, CDR1 is SNHLY and CDR2 is FYNNEI. This CDR3 contains 18 residues. The CDR3 region is CASSEGRGAHLGTDTQYF. Written as DNA, the CDR3 is TGTGCCAGCAGTGAAGGGCGGGGGGCCCACCTAGGCACAGATACGCAGTATTTT. The variable domain in full, with the rest retrieved from reference TRBV2 and TRBJ2-3, is EPEVTQTPSHQVTQMGQEVILRCVPISNHLYFYWYRQILGQKVEFLVSFYNNEISEKSEIFDDQFSVERPDGSNFTLKIRSTKLEDSAMYFCASSEGRGAHLGTDTQYFGPGTRLTVL.

The sample holds a few counts of this clonotype. The gene calls are TRBV29-1 and TRBJ2-1; D ambiguous. V lost 2 bases, J lost 8 bases, and 13 bases lay in between. The CDR3 runs 13 residues. Germline-derived CDR1 and CDR2 are SQVTM and ANQGSEA. The CDR3 spells CSVERARWDEQFF. The CDR3, as DNA: TGCAGCGTTGAAAGGGCCAGGTGGGATGAGCAGTTCTTC.

The table lists this clonotype with a few counts. J is TRBJ2-7 and V is TRBV28; 12 nucleotides line up with TRBD2. Germline CDR1 MDHEN, CDR2 SYDVKM. The CDR3 extends over 15 amino acids. Trimming removed 6 bases from V and 4 bases from J; junction bases left unmatched: 7. This chain's CDR3 is CASRWTSGDSYEQYF. The CDR3, as DNA: TGTGCCAGCAGATGGACTAGCGGGGATTCATACGAGCAGTACTTC.